This T cell receptor (beta chain) was recorded in a study of T-cell reconstitution after alpha-beta-depleted transplantation in children. The CDR3 has 15 residues. Germline V gene data show CDR1 as SEHNR and CDR2 as FQNEAQ (reference sequence). Trimming cost V 3 bases and J 7 bases; bases outside gene matches: 7. The TCRbeta library incorporated unique molecular identifiers. One entry per CDR3 protein, called by TCRdb with MiXCR from the PCR reads. Of a few hundred thousand distinct CDR3 sequences detected, around 18% appear once; the ten largest clones hold 3% to 4%. The sequence was collected from a human donor who donated a stem cell graft to a child with acute lymphoblastic leukemia. Source: PBMCs from the stem cell graft donor, taken from the stem cell graft. This sequence joins TRBV7-9 and TRBJ2-7, with 12 bases lining up with TRBD2. Here the CDR3 reads CASSLPSGRDGEQYF. As DNA, the CDR3 is TGTGCCAGCAGCTTGCCTAGCGGGAGGGATGGTGAGCAGTACTTC.